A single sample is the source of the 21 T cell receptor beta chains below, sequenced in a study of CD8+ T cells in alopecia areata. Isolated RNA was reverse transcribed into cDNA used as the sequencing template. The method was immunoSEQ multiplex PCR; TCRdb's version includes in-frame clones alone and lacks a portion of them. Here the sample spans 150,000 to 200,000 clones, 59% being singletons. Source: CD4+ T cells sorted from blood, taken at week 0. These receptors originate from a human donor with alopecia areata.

CDR3 in amino acids: CSGRDRTGGEKLFF. The CDR3 bases are TGCAGCGGCCGTGACCGGACAGGGGGGGAAAAACTGTTTTTT. The rearrangement links TRBV29-1 to TRBJ1-4; 10 bases line up with TRBD1. Germline trimming cut 7 bases from V and 8 bases from J; bases unmatched to any gene: 10. Germline V gene data show CDR1 as SQVTM and CDR2 as ANQGSEA. The CDR3 is made up of 14 amino acids. Combining the CDR3 with reference TRBV29-1 and TRBJ1-4 gives the whole variable domain SAVISQKPSRDICQRGTSLTIQCQVDSQVTMMFWYRQQPGQSLTLIATANQGSEATYESGFVIDKFPISRPNLTFSTLTVSNMSPEDSSIYLCSGRDRTGGEKLFFGSGTQLSVL.

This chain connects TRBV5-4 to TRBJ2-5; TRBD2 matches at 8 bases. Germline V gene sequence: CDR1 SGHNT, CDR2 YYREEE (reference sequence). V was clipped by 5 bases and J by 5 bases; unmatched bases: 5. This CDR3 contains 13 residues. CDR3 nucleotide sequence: TGTGCCAGCAGTCGGGGACTAGAGGAGACCCAGTACTTC. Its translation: CASSRGLEETQYF. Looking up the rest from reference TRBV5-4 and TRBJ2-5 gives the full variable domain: ETGVTQSPTHLIKTRGQQVTLRCSSQSGHNTVSWYQQALGQGPQFIFQYYREEENGRGNFPPRFSGLQFPNYSSELNVNALELDDSALYLCASSRGLEETQYFGPGTRLLVL.

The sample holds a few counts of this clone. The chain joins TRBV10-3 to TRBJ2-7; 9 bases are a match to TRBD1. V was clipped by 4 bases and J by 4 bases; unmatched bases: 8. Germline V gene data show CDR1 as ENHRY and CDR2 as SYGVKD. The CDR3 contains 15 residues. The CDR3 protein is CAISAETGGAYEQYF. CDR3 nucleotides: TGTGCCATCAGTGCGGAGACAGGGGGGGCTTACGAGCAGTACTTC.

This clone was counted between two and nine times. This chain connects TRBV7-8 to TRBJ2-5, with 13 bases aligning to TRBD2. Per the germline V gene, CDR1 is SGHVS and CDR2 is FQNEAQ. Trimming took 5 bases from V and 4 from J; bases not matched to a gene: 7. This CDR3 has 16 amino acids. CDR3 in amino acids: CASSLERLAGGETQYF. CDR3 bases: TGTGCCAGCAGCCTAGAAAGACTAGCGGGGGGAGAGACCCAGTACTTC.

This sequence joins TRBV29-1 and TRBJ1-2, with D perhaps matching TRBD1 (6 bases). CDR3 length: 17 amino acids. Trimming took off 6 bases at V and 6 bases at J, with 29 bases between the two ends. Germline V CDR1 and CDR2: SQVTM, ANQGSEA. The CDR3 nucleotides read TGCAGCGTCGCCCTAGGGGGGGCTATTCCCTCATGGGATGGCTACACCTTC. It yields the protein CSVALGGAIPSWDGYTF.

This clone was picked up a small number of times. This CDR3 is CASTAPGAGGSYNEQFF. In DNA, the CDR3 is TGTGCCAGCACTGCACCTGGCGCGGGGGGCTCCTACAATGAGCAGTTCTTC. The chain uses TRBV28 and TRBJ2-1, with TRBD2 identical over 8 bases. The CDR3 is made up of 17 amino acids. Losses at the gene ends were 7 bases for V and 0 bases for J; bases not matched to a gene: 11. Germline CDR1 MDHEN, CDR2 SYDVKM.

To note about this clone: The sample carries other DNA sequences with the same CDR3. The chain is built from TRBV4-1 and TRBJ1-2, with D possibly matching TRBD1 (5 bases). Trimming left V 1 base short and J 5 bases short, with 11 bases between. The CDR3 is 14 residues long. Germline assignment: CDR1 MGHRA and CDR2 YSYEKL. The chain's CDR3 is CASSQGAGSYGYTF. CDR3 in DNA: TGCGCCAGCAGCCAAGGAGCAGGGAGTTATGGCTACACCTTC.

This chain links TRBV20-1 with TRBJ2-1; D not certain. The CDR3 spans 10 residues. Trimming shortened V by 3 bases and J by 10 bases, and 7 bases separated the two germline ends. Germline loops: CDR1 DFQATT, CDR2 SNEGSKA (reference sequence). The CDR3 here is CSASYEEQFF. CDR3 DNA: TGCAGTGCTAGTTACGAGGAGCAGTTCTTC.

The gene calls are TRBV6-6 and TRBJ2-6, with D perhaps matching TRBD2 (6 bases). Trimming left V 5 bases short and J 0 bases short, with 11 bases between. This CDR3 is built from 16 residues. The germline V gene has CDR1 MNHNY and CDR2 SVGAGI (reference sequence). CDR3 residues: CASSQAGLSGANVLTF. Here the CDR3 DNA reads TGTGCCAGCAGTCAGGCGGGGCTCTCTGGGGCCAACGTCCTGACTTTC.

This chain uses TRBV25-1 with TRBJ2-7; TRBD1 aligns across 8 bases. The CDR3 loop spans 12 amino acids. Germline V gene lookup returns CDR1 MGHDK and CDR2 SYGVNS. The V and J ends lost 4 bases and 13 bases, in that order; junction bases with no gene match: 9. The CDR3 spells CASSGSTGEQYF. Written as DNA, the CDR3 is TGTGCCAGCAGTGGCTCGACAGGGGAACAATACTTC.

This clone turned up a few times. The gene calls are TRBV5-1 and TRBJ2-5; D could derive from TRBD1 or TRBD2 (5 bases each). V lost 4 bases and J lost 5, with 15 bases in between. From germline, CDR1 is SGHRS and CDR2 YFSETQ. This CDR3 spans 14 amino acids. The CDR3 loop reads CASSRNEGLETQYF. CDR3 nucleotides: TGCGCCAGCAGCCGTAACGAGGGGCTGGAGACCCAGTACTTC. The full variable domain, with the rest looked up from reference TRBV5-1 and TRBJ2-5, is KAGVTQTPRYLIKTRGQQVTLSCSPISGHRSVSWYQQTPGQGLQFLFEYFSETQRNKGNFPGRFSGRQFSNSRSEMNVSTLELGDSALYLCASSRNEGLETQYFGPGTRLLVL.

The CDR3 coding sequence is TGTGCCAGCAGTGGCGAGTCCCTCGACAGGGGATATGGCTACACCTTC. This codes for CASSGESLDRGYGYTF. V is TRBV25-1 and J is TRBJ1-2; 8 bases fit TRBD1. The CDR3 loop spans 16 amino acids. V trimming: 4 bases; J trimming: 5 bases; junction bases outside the gene matches: 12. CDR1 and CDR2 from the germline V gene are MGHDK and SYGVNS.

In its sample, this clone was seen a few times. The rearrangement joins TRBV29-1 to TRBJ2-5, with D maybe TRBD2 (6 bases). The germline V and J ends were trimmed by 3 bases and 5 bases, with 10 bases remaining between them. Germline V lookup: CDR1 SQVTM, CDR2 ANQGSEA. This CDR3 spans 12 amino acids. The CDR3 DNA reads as TGCAGCGTTGAGTACGGAGGGGAGACCCAGTACTTC. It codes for CSVEYGGETQYF.

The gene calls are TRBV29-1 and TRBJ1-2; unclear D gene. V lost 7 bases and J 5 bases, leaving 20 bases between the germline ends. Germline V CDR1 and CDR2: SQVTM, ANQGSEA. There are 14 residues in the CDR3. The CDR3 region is CSAARLSAGYGYTF. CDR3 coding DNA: TGCAGCGCCGCCCGCTTATCGGCAGGATATGGCTACACCTTC.

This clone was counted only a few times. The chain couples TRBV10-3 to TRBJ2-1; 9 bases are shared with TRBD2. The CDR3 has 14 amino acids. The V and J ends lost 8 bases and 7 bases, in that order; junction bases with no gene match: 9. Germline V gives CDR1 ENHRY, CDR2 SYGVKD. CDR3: CAIRPSGAQNEQFF. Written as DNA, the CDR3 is TGTGCCATCCGGCCTAGCGGGGCGCAAAATGAGCAGTTCTTC.

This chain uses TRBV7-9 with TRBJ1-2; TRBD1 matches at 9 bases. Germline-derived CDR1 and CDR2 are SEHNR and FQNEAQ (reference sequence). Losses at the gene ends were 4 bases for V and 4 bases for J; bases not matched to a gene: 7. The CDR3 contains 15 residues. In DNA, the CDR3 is TGTGCCAGCAGCTCCTCGGGACAGGGTGCCTATGGCTACACCTTC. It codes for CASSSSGQGAYGYTF.

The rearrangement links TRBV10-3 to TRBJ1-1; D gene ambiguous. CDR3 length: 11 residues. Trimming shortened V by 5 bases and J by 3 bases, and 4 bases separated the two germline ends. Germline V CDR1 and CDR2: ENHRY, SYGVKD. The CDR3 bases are TGTGCCATCAGTCATGACACTGAAGCTTTCTTT. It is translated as CAISHDTEAFF.

The CDR3 DNA follows: TGTGCCAGCAGCTTAGCCCTAAATAATTCACCCCTCCACTTT. Its protein is CASSLALNNSPLHF. The V call is TRBV7-9, the J call TRBJ1-6, with D unclear. The CDR3 totals 14 residues. V lost 0 bases and J lost 5, with 5 bases in between. Looked up from germline, CDR1 is SEHNR and CDR2 is FQNEAQ (reference sequence).

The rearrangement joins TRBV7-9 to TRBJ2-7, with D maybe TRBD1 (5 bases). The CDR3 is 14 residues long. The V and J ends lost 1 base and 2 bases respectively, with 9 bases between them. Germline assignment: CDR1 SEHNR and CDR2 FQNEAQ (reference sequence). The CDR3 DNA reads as TGTGCCAGCAGCTTAGTGGGCAGGGCCTACGAGCAGTACTTC. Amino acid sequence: CASSLVGRAYEQYF. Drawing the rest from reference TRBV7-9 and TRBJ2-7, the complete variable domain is DTGVSQNPRHKITKRGQNVTFRCDPISEHNRLYWYRQTLGQGPEFLTYFQNEAQLEKSRLLSDRFSAERPKGSFSTLEIQRTEQGDSAMYLCASSLVGRAYEQYFGPGTRLTVT.

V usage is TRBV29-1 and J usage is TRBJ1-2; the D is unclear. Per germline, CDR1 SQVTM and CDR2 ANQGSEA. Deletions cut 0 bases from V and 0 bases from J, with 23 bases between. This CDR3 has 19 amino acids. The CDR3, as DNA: TGCAGCGTTGAAGATCAAGAGGGTGGGCAGTTCTTTACTAACTATGGCTACACCTTC. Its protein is CSVEDQEGGQFFTNYGYTF.

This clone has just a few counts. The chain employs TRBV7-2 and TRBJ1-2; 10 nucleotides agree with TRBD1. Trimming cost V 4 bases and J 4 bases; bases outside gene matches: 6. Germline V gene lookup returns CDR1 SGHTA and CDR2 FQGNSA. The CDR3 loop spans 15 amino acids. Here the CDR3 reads CASSYLGTGAYGYTF. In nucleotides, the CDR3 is TGTGCCAGCAGCTACCTAGGGACAGGGGCCTATGGCTACACCTTC.